The 21 T cell receptor beta chains below were found in one sample sequenced in a study of PD-1 blockade in classical Hodgkin lymphoma (dated by TCRdb to between 2020 and 2021). According to the study, the label for this sample's time point signals: cycle 1 day 1 (C1D1), immediately before nivolumab initiation. Every trial patient had relapsed after autologous stem cell transplantation, and cohorts A, B and C differed in prior brentuximab vedotin exposure. The method behind the library was the immunoSEQ multiplex PCR assay. TCRdb obtained this table from immuneACCESS and retained in-frame rearrangements with V and J assigned. These tables miss some clones; where compared with another copy, unresolved V genes account for less than half of the shortfall, and the remainder is unexplained. In this sample the table shows about 13,000 clones, about four fifths of which occur a single time. The top ten clones comprise roughly 24% of the sample.

This sample comprised peripheral blood mononuclear cells (PBMCs), obtained at baseline. The receptors were sampled from a human donor with classical Hodgkin lymphoma.

The rearrangement uses TRBV5-1 and TRBJ1-1; D gene ambiguous. The CDR3 is 13 amino acids. V dropped 3 bases and J dropped 11 bases, with 17 bases sitting between them. Germline loops: CDR1 SGHRS, CDR2 YFSETQ. CDR3 in amino acids: CASSWTGDLVAFF. CDR3 in DNA: TGCGCCAGCAGCTGGACGGGAGACTTAGTGGCTTTCTTT.

This rearrangement joins TRBV7-3 to TRBJ2-6; D unresolved. In germline, CDR1 is SGHTA, CDR2 FQGTGA. The CDR3 contains 15 residues. V shed 2 bases and J shed 0 bases, with 5 bases lying between them. The chain's CDR3 is CASSLLVSGANVLTF. The CDR3 nucleotides read TGTGCCAGCAGCTTATTGGTCTCTGGGGCCAACGTCCTGACTTTC.

J is TRBJ1-5 and V is TRBV6-5, with D perhaps matching TRBD1 (6 bases). The germline V gene has CDR1 MNHEY and CDR2 SVGAGI. V was cut by 6 bases and J by 7 bases, with 16 bases left in between. This CDR3 spans 14 amino acids. This CDR3 reads CASRAPPGHQPQHF. The CDR3 nucleotides read TGTGCCAGCAGGGCCCCACCGGGACACCAGCCCCAGCATTTT.

The rearrangement uses TRBV10-3 and TRBJ2-5; D is possibly TRBD2 (6 bases). With 6 bases removed from V and 5 bases from J, the gap between germline ends came to 10 bases. The CDR3 consists of 12 residues. Germline CDR1 and CDR2: ENHRY and SYGVKD. In nucleotides, the CDR3 is TGTGCCATCAGGGGACTGGGGGAGACCCAGTACTTC. It is translated as CAIRGLGETQYF.

The CDR3 sequence: CASSYSGQNYGYTF. In nucleotides, the CDR3 is TGTGCCAGCAGTTACTCCGGACAGAACTATGGCTACACCTTC. This chain uses TRBV6-6 with TRBJ1-2, with D possibly matching TRBD1 (6 bases). The germline CDR1 and CDR2 sequences are MNHNY and SVGAGI (reference sequence). Trimming removed 0 bases at V and 2 bases at J, with 7 bases between. There are 14 residues in the CDR3.

The chain uses TRBV15 and TRBJ1-1, with D uncertain. V shed 2 bases and J shed 7 bases, with 14 bases lying between them. This CDR3 is built from 14 residues. Germline V gives CDR1 LNHNV, CDR2 YYDKDF (reference sequence). The CDR3 nucleotides read TGTGCCACCAGCAGACCCCCAGGACTCGATGAAGCTTTCTTT. Protein product: CATSRPPGLDEAFF. Based on the CDR3 plus reference TRBV15 and TRBJ1-1, the full variable domain is DAMVIQNPRYQVTQFGKPVTLSCSQTLNHNVMYWYQQKSSQAPKLLFHYYDKDFNNEADTPDNFQSRRPNTSFCFLDIRSPGLGDTAMYLCATSRPPGLDEAFFGQGTRLTVV.

In its sample, this clone was seen once. V gene TRBV10-3 combines with J gene TRBJ1-2; no reliable D call. CDR3 length equals 12 residues. Trimming took 8 bases from V and 3 from J, leaving 10 bases between them. Germline values: CDR1 ENHRY, CDR2 SYGVKD. The CDR3 region is CAILRGDYGYTF. In DNA form, the CDR3 reads TGTGCCATCCTCCGGGGAGACTATGGCTACACCTTC.

This chain connects TRBV5-1 to TRBJ2-5; D uncertain. Trimming cost V 2 bases and J 3 bases, with 5 bases left between them. Germline V gene data show CDR1 as SGHRS and CDR2 as YFSETQ. The CDR3 spans 12 residues. CDR3 DNA: TGCGCCAGCAGCTTTACCAAAGAGACCCAGTACTTC. This translates into CASSFTKETQYF.

The chain combines TRBV23-1 with TRBJ2-1, with 11 bases matching TRBD2. TRBV23-1 is an open reading frame whose function is uncertain. V trimming: 0 bases; J trimming: 1 base; junction bases outside the gene matches: 8. This CDR3 contains 19 residues. The DNA of the CDR3 is TGCGCCAGCAGTCAATCGAGAGAACTAGCGGGAGTTTCCTACAATGAGCAGTTCTTC. Translated: CASSQSRELAGVSYNEQFF.

The chain uses TRBV11-3 and TRBJ2-1; 11 positions match TRBD1. The CDR3 extends over 14 amino acids. Germline V CDR1 and CDR2: SGHNT, YENEEA. V lost 4 bases, J lost 7 bases, and 3 bases stayed unmatched. In DNA, the CDR3 is TGTGCCAGCAGCTGGGGGACAGGGGGGAATGAGCAGTTCTTC. Its translation is CASSWGTGGNEQFF.

Judged by abundance, this clone is medium-sized. V is TRBV2 and J is TRBJ1-2; D ambiguous. The CDR3 has 16 amino acids. CDR1 SNHLY and CDR2 FYNNEI come from the germline V gene. V gave up 0 bases and J gave up 3 bases, with 14 bases separating them. The DNA of the CDR3 is TGTGCCAGCAGTGAAGCGCTTCAGACTGGGGACTATGGCTACACCTTC. Its protein product is CASSEALQTGDYGYTF.

The chain couples TRBV6-6 to TRBJ2-7; D remains ambiguous. The CDR3 loop spans 12 amino acids. The germline V gene has CDR1 MNHNY and CDR2 SVGAGI (reference sequence). Trimming removed 5 bases from V and 4 bases from J, with 9 bases in between. CDR3 bases: TGTGCCAGCAGTCCTACAGCTTACGAGCAGTACTTC. This codes for CASSPTAYEQYF.

The genes are TRBV7-9 and TRBJ2-7; 10 bases align to TRBD2. The CDR3 has 15 residues. With V trimmed by 4 bases and J by 0 bases, 3 bases remained unmatched. Per germline, CDR1 SEHNR and CDR2 FQNEAQ (reference sequence). This CDR3 is CASSSQRGGSYEQYF. DNA of the CDR3: TGTGCCAGCAGCTCCCAGCGGGGGGGCTCCTACGAGCAGTACTTC.

This chain uses TRBV7-9 with TRBJ1-1; TRBD1 agrees at 8 bases. Germline V gene sequence: CDR1 SEHNR, CDR2 FQNEAQ (reference sequence). The CDR3 loop spans 13 amino acids. The J segment lost 4 bases and the V segment lost 4 bases, leaving 2 bases of the junction unmatched. The CDR3: CASSYDRGTEAFF. The CDR3 DNA follows: TGTGCCAGCAGCTACGACAGGGGCACTGAAGCTTTCTTT.

The rearrangement uses TRBV6-5 and TRBJ2-5; D is unresolved. Germline V gene sequence: CDR1 MNHEY, CDR2 SVGAGI. Between the trimmed V and J ends, which lost 5 bases and 1 base, there was a span of 8 bases. The CDR3 loop spans 13 amino acids. The CDR3 nucleotides are TGTGCCAGCAGTCGTCTGGGCCAAGAGACCCAGTACTTC. Encoded protein: CASSRLGQETQYF.

V is TRBV5-1 and J is TRBJ2-1; no definite D call. V was cut by 4 bases and J by 6 bases, with 8 bases left in between. Germline V gene sequence: CDR1 SGHRS, CDR2 YFSETQ. CDR3 length equals 12 residues. CDR3 residues: CASSLNINEQFF. The CDR3 coding sequence is TGCGCCAGCAGCCTCAATATCAATGAGCAGTTCTTC.

This clone was found a few times. The chain carries TRBV7-9 and TRBJ1-1; TRBD1 matches 7 bases. V was pared by 5 bases and J by 0 bases, with 9 bases of the junction left unmatched. This CDR3 is built from 16 residues. In germline, CDR1 is SEHNR, CDR2 FQNEAQ (reference sequence). CDR3 sequence: CASSPGGLRVNTEAFF. In DNA form, the CDR3 reads TGTGCCAGCAGCCCAGGGGGTTTAAGGGTGAACACTGAAGCTTTCTTT.

In its sample, this clone was seen once. Other DNA sequences of this sample code for an identical CDR3. J is TRBJ1-2 and V is TRBV6-6, with no clear D. The V and J ends lost 0 bases and 2 bases respectively, with 13 bases between them. The CDR3 totals 16 residues. The germline gives CDR1 MNHNY, CDR2 SVGAGI (reference sequence). CDR3 sequence: CASSYSPGRENYGYTF. The CDR3, as DNA: TGTGCCAGCAGTTACTCCCCAGGACGCGAAAACTATGGCTACACCTTC.

V and J are TRBV25-1 and TRBJ2-3; D not certain. The germline V gene has CDR1 MGHDK and CDR2 SYGVNS. V was trimmed by 2 bases and J by 4 bases, leaving 7 bases between them. This CDR3 is 13 amino acids long. For the CDR3, the DNA is TGTGCCAGCAGTGAAGTAGATCCAGATACGCAGTATTTT. Amino acids: CASSEVDPDTQYF.

This rearrangement joins TRBV7-3 to TRBJ1-1; a weak D match, TRBD1 (6 bases). Germline assignment: CDR1 SGHTA and CDR2 FQGTGA. CDR3 length: 15 residues. V was clipped by 5 bases and J by 4 bases, with 17 bases between them. The CDR3 sequence: CASSRIGGGGTEAFF. CDR3 bases: TGTGCCAGCAGCCGAATAGGGGGTGGGGGCACTGAAGCTTTCTTT.

This clone was observed once. The chain combines TRBV5-8 with TRBJ1-1; no reliable D call. The CDR3 runs to 14 residues. V lost 4 bases to trimming and J lost 6 bases, with 16 bases between them. Germline lookup yields CDR1 SGHTS and CDR2 YDEGEE. CDR3 residues: CASSMYQVLAEAFF. The CDR3 DNA sequence: TGTGCCAGCAGCATGTACCAGGTTTTAGCTGAAGCTTTCTTT.